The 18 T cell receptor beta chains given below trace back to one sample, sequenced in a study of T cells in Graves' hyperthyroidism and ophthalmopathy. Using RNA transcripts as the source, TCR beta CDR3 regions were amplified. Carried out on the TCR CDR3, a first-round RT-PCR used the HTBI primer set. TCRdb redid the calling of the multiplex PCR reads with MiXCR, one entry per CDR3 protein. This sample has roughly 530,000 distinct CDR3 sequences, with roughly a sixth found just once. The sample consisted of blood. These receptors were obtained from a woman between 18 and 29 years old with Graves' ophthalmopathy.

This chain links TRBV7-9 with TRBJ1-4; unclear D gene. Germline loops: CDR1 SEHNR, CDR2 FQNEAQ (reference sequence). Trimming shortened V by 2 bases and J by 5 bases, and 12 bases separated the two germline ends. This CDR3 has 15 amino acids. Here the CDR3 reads CASSLTGRWNEKLFF. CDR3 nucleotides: TGTGCCAGCAGCTTAACGGGGAGGTGGAATGAAAAACTGTTTTTT.

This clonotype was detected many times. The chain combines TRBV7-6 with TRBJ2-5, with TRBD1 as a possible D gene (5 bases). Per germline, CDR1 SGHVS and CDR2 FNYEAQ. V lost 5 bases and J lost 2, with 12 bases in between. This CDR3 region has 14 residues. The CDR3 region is CASSPRQTQETQYF. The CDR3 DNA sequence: TGTGCCAGCAGCCCGAGACAGACGCAAGAGACCCAGTACTTC.

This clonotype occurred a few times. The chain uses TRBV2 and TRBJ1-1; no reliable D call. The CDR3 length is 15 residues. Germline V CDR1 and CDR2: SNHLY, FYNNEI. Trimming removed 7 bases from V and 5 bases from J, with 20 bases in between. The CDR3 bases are TGTGCCAGCAAACCCCGCCCAGCAGACTTAACTGAAGCTTTCTTT. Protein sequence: CASKPRPADLTEAFF.

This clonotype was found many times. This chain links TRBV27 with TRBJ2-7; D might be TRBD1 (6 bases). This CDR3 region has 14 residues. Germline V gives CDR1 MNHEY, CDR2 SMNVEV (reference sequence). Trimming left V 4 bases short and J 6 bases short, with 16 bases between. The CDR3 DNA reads TGTGCCAGCAGTTACCGGTTTGAGGGGGTCGAGCAGTACTTC. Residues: CASSYRFEGVEQYF.

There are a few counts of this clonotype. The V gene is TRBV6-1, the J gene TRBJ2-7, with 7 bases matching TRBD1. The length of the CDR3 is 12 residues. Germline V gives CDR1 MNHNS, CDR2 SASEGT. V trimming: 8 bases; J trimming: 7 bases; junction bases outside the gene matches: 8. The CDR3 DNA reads TGTGCCAGCGACAGGGCGCCCGGGGAGCAGTACTTC. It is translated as CASDRAPGEQYF.

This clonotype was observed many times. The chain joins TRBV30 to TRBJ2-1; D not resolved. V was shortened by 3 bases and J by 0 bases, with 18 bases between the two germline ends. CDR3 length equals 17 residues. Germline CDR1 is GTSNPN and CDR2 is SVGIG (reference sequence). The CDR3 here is CAWRPDRIFSSYNEQFF. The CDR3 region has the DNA TGTGCCTGGAGACCCGACCGAATTTTTAGCTCCTACAATGAGCAGTTCTTC.

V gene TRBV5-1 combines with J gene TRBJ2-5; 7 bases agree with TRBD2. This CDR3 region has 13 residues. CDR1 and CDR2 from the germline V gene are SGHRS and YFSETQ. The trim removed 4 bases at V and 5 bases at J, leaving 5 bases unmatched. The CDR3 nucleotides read TGCGCCAGCAGCCTCACTAGCGATGAGACCCAGTACTTC. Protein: CASSLTSDETQYF.

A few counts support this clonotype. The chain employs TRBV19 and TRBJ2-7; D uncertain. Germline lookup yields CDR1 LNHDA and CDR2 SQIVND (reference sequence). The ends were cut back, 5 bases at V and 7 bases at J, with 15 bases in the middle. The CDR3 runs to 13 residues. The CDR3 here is CASSLAIPGEQYF. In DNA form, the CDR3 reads TGTGCCAGTAGTCTGGCAATTCCCGGAGAGCAGTACTTC.

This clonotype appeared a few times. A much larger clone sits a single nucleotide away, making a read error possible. The CDR3 nucleotides are TGCGCCAGCAGCTTGGAATTTTCGAACACTGAAGTTTTCTTT. Protein product: CASSLEFSNTEVFF. J is TRBJ1-1 and V is TRBV5-1; D not resolved. CDR3 length equals 14 residues. Germline CDR1 is SGHRS and CDR2 is YFSETQ.

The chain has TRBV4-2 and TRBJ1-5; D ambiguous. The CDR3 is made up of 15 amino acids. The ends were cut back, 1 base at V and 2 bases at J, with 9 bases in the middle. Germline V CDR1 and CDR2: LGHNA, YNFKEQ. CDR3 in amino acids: CASSQGLSGNQPQHF. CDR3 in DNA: TGTGCCAGCAGCCAAGGACTCTCTGGCAATCAGCCCCAGCATTTT.

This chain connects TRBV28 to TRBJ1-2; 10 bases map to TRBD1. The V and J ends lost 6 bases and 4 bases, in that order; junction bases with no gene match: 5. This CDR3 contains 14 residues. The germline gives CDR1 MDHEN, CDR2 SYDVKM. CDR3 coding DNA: TGTGCCAGCAGGGGGACAGGGGCCGCCTATGGCTACACCTTC. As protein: CASRGTGAAYGYTF.

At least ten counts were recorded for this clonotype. Here the CDR3 reads CAGKPDRAPGYTF. CDR3 bases: TGTGCCGGCAAACCGGACAGGGCGCCGGGCTACACCTTC. V gene TRBV30 combines with J gene TRBJ1-2; TRBD1 agrees at 8 bases. The CDR3 is 13 amino acids. V trimming: 8 bases; J trimming: 8 bases; junction bases outside the gene matches: 13. In germline, CDR1 is GTSNPN, CDR2 SVGIG (reference sequence). The full variable domain, completed using reference TRBV30 and TRBJ1-2, is SQTIHQWPATLVQPVGSPLSLECTVEGTSNPNLYWYRQAAGRGLQLLFYSVGIGQISSEVPQNLSASRPQDRQFILSSKKLLLSDSGFYLCAGKPDRAPGYTFGSGTRLTVV.

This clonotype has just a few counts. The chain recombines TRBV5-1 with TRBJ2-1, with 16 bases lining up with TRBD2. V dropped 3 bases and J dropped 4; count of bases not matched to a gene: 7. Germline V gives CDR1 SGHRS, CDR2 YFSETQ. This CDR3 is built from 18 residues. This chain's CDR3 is CASSSILGLAGGYNEQFF. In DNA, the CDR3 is TGCGCCAGCAGCTCTATCTTGGGACTAGCGGGAGGGTACAATGAGCAGTTCTTC.

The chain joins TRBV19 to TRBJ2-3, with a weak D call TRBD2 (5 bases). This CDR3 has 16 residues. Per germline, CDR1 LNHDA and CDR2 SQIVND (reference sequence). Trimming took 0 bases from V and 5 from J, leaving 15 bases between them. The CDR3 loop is CASSIDKSGLRDTQYF. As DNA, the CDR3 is TGTGCCAGTAGTATAGATAAGAGCGGCCTCAGAGATACGCAGTATTTT.

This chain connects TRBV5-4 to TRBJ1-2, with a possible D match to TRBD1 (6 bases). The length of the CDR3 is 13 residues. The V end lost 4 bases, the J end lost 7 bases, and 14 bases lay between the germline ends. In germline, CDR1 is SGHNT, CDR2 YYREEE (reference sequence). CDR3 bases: TGTGCCAGCAGCCTATCAGGGGATGCTGGCTACACCTTC. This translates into CASSLSGDAGYTF.

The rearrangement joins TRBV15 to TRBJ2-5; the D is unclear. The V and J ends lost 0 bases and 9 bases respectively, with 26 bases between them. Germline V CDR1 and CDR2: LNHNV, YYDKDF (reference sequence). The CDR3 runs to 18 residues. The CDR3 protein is CATSRDKPPSRLYGPQYF. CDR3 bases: TGTGCCACCAGCAGAGATAAGCCTCCATCCAGGCTTTACGGGCCCCAGTACTTC.

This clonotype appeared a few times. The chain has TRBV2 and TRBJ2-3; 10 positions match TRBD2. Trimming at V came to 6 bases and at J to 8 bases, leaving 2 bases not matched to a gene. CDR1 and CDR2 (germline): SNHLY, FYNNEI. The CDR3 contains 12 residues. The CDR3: CASSGTSATQYF. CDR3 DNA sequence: TGTGCCAGCAGCGGGACTAGCGCTACGCAGTATTTT.

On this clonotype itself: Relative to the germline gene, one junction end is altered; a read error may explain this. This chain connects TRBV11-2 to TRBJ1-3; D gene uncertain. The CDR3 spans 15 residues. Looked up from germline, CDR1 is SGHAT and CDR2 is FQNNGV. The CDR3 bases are TGTGCCAGCAGCTTAGATGGCCGCTCTGGAAACACCGTATATTTT. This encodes CASSLDGRSGNTVYF. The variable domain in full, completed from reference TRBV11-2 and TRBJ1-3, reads EAGVAQSPRYKIIEKRQSVAFWCNPISGHATLYWYQQILGQGPKLLIQFQNNGVVDDSQLPKDRFSAERLKGVDSTLKIQPAKLEDSAVYLCASSLDGRSGNTVYFGEGSWLTVV.